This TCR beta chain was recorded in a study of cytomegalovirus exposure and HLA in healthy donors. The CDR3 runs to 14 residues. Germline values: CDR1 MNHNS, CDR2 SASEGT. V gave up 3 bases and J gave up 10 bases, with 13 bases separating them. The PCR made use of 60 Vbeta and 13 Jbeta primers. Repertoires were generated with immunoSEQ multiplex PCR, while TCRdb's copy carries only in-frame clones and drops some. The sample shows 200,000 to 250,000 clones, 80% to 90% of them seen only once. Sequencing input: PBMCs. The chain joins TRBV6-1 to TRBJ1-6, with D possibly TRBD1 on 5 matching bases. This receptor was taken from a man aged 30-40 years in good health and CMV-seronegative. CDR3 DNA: TGTGCCAGCAGTGACTGGGGGGAAGGCTCACCCCTCCACTTT. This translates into CASSDWGEGSPLHF.